One sample yielded the 20 T cell receptor beta chains listed below, sequenced in a study of spatial heterogeneity in lung cancer. Time point specified: sample taken at primary tumor resection. Researchers sequenced whole RNA taken from tumor, nontumor lung or frozen PBMC without sorting. TCRdb reprocessed the 5' RACE reads via MiXCR and lists one record per CDR3 protein. The table records around 11,000 distinct CDR3 sequences, 3.5% to 5% of them present only once. Material: normal lung tissue next to the tumor, obtained at surgery. Receptors originate from a male donor with early-stage non-small cell lung cancer.

The rearrangement links TRBV3-1 to TRBJ2-5; 11 bases fit TRBD2. V trimming: 4 bases; J trimming: 2 bases; junction bases outside the gene matches: 18. Germline V lookup: CDR1 LGHDT, CDR2 YNNKEL (reference sequence). This CDR3 is 20 amino acids long. CDR3: CASSPRGTIAGGLWQETQYF. In DNA form, the CDR3 reads TGTGCCAGCAGCCCTCGAGGGACTATAGCGGGAGGGCTCTGGCAAGAGACCCAGTACTTC.

In its sample, this clonotype was seen many times. The chain carries TRBV5-1 and TRBJ1-1, with D possibly being TRBD1 (5 bases). Germline V gene sequence: CDR1 SGHRS, CDR2 YFSETQ. The CDR3 contains 15 residues. V shed 0 bases and J shed 3 bases, with 12 bases lying between them. CDR3 in DNA: TGCGCCAGCAGCTTGGAGGGGTCGGGCTACACTGAAGCTTTCTTT. This codes for CASSLEGSGYTEAFF. Full variable domain (rest looked up from reference TRBV5-1 and TRBJ1-1): KAGVTQTPRYLIKTRGQQVTLSCSPISGHRSVSWYQQTPGQGLQFLFEYFSETQRNKGNFPGRFSGRQFSNSRSEMNVSTLELGDSALYLCASSLEGSGYTEAFFGQGTRLTVV.

This clonotype was seen repeatedly, ten times or more. The V call is TRBV28, the J call TRBJ2-7; D is unclear. CDR3 length equals 14 residues. Looked up from germline, CDR1 is MDHEN and CDR2 is SYDVKM. V lost 6 bases and J lost 0, with 12 bases in between. The CDR3 reads CASSQTTPSYEQYF. For the CDR3, the DNA is TGTGCCAGCAGCCAGACCACACCCTCCTACGAGCAGTACTTC.

This clonotype counts as medium-sized. V gene TRBV29-1 combines with J gene TRBJ2-3, with TRBD2 as a possible D gene (6 bases). V lost 7 bases, J lost 6 bases, and 17 bases lay in between. CDR1 is SQVTM, CDR2 ANQGSEA, per germline. There are 13 residues in the CDR3. CDR3: CSGGWRGADTQYF. The CDR3 DNA is TGCAGCGGGGGATGGAGGGGAGCGGATACGCAGTATTTT.

This clonotype ranks as medium-sized. The V call is TRBV14, the J call TRBJ2-1; 11 nucleotides match TRBD2. The CDR3 is 16 amino acids. V trimming: 4 bases; J trimming: 6 bases; junction bases outside the gene matches: 8. Germline V gene data show CDR1 as SGHDN and CDR2 as FVKESK. The DNA for the CDR3 is TGTGCCAGCAGCCCAGGTTTCACTAGCGGGGGCAATGAGCAGTTCTTC. It translates to CASSPGFTSGGNEQFF.

The J gene is TRBJ2-7, the V gene TRBV18, with a tentative D call TRBD1 (5 bases). Between the trimmed V and J ends, which lost 1 base and 0 bases, there was a span of 19 bases. Germline CDR1 KGHSH, CDR2 LQKENI. The CDR3 runs 18 residues. The CDR3 DNA follows: TGTGCCAGCTCACCACTGGGCACAGGTACCCCCAGCTCCTACGAGCAGTACTTC. This sequence encodes CASSPLGTGTPSSYEQYF.

This clonotype was counted between two and nine times. The V call is TRBV9, the J call TRBJ2-2; maybe TRBD2 (6 bases). The length of the CDR3 is 14 residues. Germline V gene data show CDR1 as SGDLS and CDR2 as YYNGEE. Trimming left V 4 bases short and J 6 bases short, with 13 bases between. The chain's CDR3 is CASSPNWGAGELFF. In DNA form, the CDR3 reads TGTGCCAGCAGCCCCAATTGGGGGGCCGGGGAGCTGTTTTTT. Based on the CDR3 plus reference TRBV9 and TRBJ2-2, the full variable domain is DSGVTQTPKHLITATGQRVTLRCSPRSGDLSVYWYQQSLDQGLQFLIQYYNGEERAKGNILERFSAQQFPDLHSELNLSSLELGDSALYFCASSPNWGAGELFFGEGSRLTVL.

This clonotype was picked up many times. The V and J genes are TRBV6-1 and TRBJ2-6, with D tentatively TRBD1 or TRBD2 (5 bases each). The CDR3 consists of 15 residues. Germline V lookup: CDR1 MNHNS, CDR2 SASEGT. The ends were cut back, 1 base at V and 4 bases at J, with 8 bases in the middle. The CDR3 DNA follows: TGTGCCAGCAGTGAAGTTGGGGACGGGGCCAACGTCCTGACTTTC. It encodes CASSEVGDGANVLTF.

Judged by abundance, this clonotype is medium-sized. The chain uses TRBV1 and TRBJ2-1; the table gives TRBD2 as D, unverified against the DNA. TRBV1 represents a pseudogene. CDR3 length: 13 residues. CDR3 coding DNA: TGCACCAGCAGCCAACCCGCTCAGGGTGAGCAGTTCTTC. Translating gives CTSSQPAQGEQFF.

In this sample, this clonotype is medium-sized. The chain is built from TRBV12-3 or TRBV12-4 and TRBJ1-3; D gene unclear. The CDR3 spans 14 residues. Trimming took off 2 bases at V and 4 bases at J, with 9 bases between the two ends. The CDR3 DNA sequence: TGTGCCAGCAGTTTATCAGTGGGGGGAAACACCATATATTTT. Protein sequence: CASSLSVGGNTIYF.

This clonotype was seen many times. This chain uses TRBV7-9 with TRBJ1-1; D remains ambiguous. V was cut by 1 base and J by 4 bases, with 7 bases left in between. Germline CDR1 SEHNR, CDR2 FQNEAQ (reference sequence). The CDR3 runs to 13 residues. The CDR3 loop is CASSLGLGTEAFF. CDR3 bases: TGTGCCAGCAGCTTAGGATTGGGCACTGAAGCTTTCTTT.

In its sample, this clonotype was seen many times. V is TRBV3-1 and J is TRBJ2-1; 10 nucleotides match TRBD2. Germline assignment: CDR1 LGHDT and CDR2 YNNKEL (reference sequence). The length of the CDR3 is 15 residues. Trimming at V came to 1 base and at J to 4 bases, leaving 1 base not matched to a gene. CDR3 loop: CASSQALAGYNEQFF. For the CDR3, the DNA is TGTGCCAGCAGCCAAGCACTAGCGGGGTACAATGAGCAGTTCTTC.

V is TRBV21-1 and J is TRBJ2-7. TRBV21-1 is termed a pseudogene. The CDR3 extends over 13 amino acids. The CDR3 is CASGQAQTYEQYF. CDR3 nucleotides: TGTGCCAGCGGTCAAGCCCAAACCTACGAGCAGTACTTC.

This clonotype has a count of ten or more. CDR3 nucleotide sequence: TGTGCCAGCAGCCAGACGATGGACGGGTACTATGGCTACACCTTC. Protein: CASSQTMDGYYGYTF. This chain joins TRBV3-1 and TRBJ1-2; D is unresolved. The germline CDR1 and CDR2 sequences are LGHDT and YNNKEL (reference sequence). V lost 3 bases and J lost 3, with 14 bases in between. The CDR3 has 15 residues.

This chain links TRBV20-1 with TRBJ2-1, with D perhaps assigned TRBD1 or TRBD2 (6 bases each). CDR3 size: 12 residues. The germline gives CDR1 DFQATT, CDR2 SNEGSKA (reference sequence). The CDR3 DNA reads as TGCAGCGCGGAGGGGGGCTACAATGAGCAGTTCTTC. Amino acid sequence: CSAEGGYNEQFF.

This clonotype was seen many times. J is TRBJ2-5 and V is TRBV12-3 or TRBV12-4; D possibly corresponds to TRBD1 (7 bases). V was trimmed by 2 bases and J by 4 bases, leaving 17 bases between them. The CDR3 length is 16 residues. CDR3 sequence reads: CASSLRSGGLRETQYF. DNA for the CDR3: TGTGCCAGCAGTTTAAGGTCAGGGGGACTCCGAGAGACCCAGTACTTC.

This clonotype was recorded at least ten times. The chain employs TRBV5-6 and TRBJ1-2; no definite D call. This CDR3 is built from 14 residues. With 6 bases removed from V and 5 bases from J, the gap between germline ends came to 17 bases. The germline gives CDR1 SGHDT, CDR2 YYEEEE. The CDR3 here is CASNRASYWYGYTF. The CDR3, as DNA: TGTGCCAGCAATCGGGCCTCCTATTGGTATGGCTACACCTTC.

This clonotype showed up many times. The genes are TRBV5-6 and TRBJ2-6; D ambiguous. Trimming removed 4 bases from V and 0 bases from J, with 5 bases in between. Germline assignment: CDR1 SGHDT and CDR2 YYEEEE. CDR3 length equals 14 residues. In DNA, the CDR3 is TGTGCCAGCAGCGGGTACTCTGGGGCCAACGTCCTGACTTTC. Translated: CASSGYSGANVLTF.

Many counts were recorded for this clonotype. This sequence joins TRBV30 and TRBJ1-1; 7 bases map to TRBD1. This CDR3 region has 13 residues. V trimming: 3 bases; J trimming: 8 bases; junction bases outside the gene matches: 9. Germline V CDR1 and CDR2: GTSNPN, SVGIG (reference sequence). The CDR3 DNA sequence: TGTGCCTGGAGCCCTCTGATCAGGGGGGAAGCTTTCTTT. As protein: CAWSPLIRGEAFF.

This clonotype was seen repeatedly, ten times or more. This chain connects TRBV3-1 to TRBJ1-5; D not certain. The V end was cut by 4 bases, the J end by 8 bases, with 12 bases between. CDR1 LGHDT and CDR2 YNNKEL come from the germline V gene (reference sequence). This CDR3 spans 13 amino acids. This CDR3 is CASSPRVEEPQHF. Here the CDR3 DNA reads TGTGCCAGCAGCCCTAGGGTTGAGGAGCCCCAGCATTTT.